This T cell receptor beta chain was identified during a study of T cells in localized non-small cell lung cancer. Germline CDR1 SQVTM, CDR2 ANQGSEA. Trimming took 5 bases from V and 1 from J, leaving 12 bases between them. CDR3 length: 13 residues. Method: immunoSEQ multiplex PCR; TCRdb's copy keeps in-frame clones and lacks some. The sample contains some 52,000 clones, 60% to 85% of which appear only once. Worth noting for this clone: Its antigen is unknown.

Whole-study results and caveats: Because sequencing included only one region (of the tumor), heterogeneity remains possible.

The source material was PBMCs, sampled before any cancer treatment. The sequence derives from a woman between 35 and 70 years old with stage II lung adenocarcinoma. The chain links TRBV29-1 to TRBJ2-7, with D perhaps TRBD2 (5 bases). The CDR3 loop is CSVNMGRSYEQYF. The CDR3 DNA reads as TGCAGCGTTAATATGGGGAGATCCTACGAGCAGTACTTC.